This T cell receptor beta chain derives from a study of T cell repertoires in cytomegalovirus infection (dated by TCRdb to the late 2010s). About the study as a whole: Because public TCR beta signatures pointed to carriage of CMV infection together with the matching HLA type, the HLA type of each donor mattered for the analysis. Points the paper makes about the study in general: The ex vivo response was dominated by HLA-C-restricted CMV-specific TCR beta clonotypes, which also provided the single most frequent clonotype in two of eight donors. In both this cohort and an independent roughly 350-donor cohort, the cumulative frequency of public TCR beta family members distinguished carriers of CMV infection plus the relevant HLA type.

The CDR3 measures 18 amino acids from cysteine to phenylalanine. CDR3 DNA only is kept here, 54 bases in frame from base 1. Taken from the germline V gene, the CDR1 and CDR2 loops are SGHVS and FNYEAQ. For this chain, trimming is 2 bases at the V end and 2 bases at the J end, and the number of junction bases without a gene match is 11. The instrument given in TCRdb is Illumina HiSeq 1500. The public reads were run again by TCRdb, first through fastp at Q25 and then through MiXCR, and only productive beta chains were kept. Each entry merges the rows of one CDR3 protein and shows their most common DNA and genes. The sample table shows around 550,000 distinct CDR3 sequences, and 26% are seen once. About 13% of the sample belongs to the ten largest clones. A remark on this clonotype: Its recognized antigen is unknown. No quality values exist for individual bases; no much larger clone is one base distant.

The chain uses TRBV7-6 and TRBJ2-4, with 8 junctional bases fitting TRBD2. This sequence originates from a human donor in good health (CMV status not recorded). Some clones in this sample may be carry-over from other donors' samples. Sequencing was done on a sample of PBMCs. The sequence in DNA is TGTGCCAGCAGCTTAAACAGCACGGGAGGGCTATCCAAAAACATTCAGTACTTC. Its translation is CASSLNSTGGLSKNIQYF.